This T cell receptor beta chain comes out of a study of blood T cell repertoires in COVID-19. For the study at large: Sites in the United States, Italy and Spain provided acute and convalescent COVID-19 samples. Sources were T cells, B-cell-depleted T cells, or PBMCs; the material itself was cDNA or gDNA.

Counting both end residues, the CDR3 totals 16 amino acids. Turning to this clone: The DNA is omitted, as the CDR3 cannot be located on it reliably, and the CDR3 follows TCRdb's listing.

Source study methods: For nucleated cells, counts were estimated from reference gene primer amplification. TCRdb keeps only in-frame clones here, not all; method: immunoSEQ multiplex PCR. The V and J calls and the clone size are those of that table, but D and trimming were determined from the DNA. The data show some 300,000 clones, around 88% seen once. V is TRBV21-1 and J is TRBJ1-5; the DNA was not used to check the table's D call, TRBD1. TRBV21-1 is reported as a pseudogene. Source material: peripheral blood. This sequence was found in a young woman who had recovered from COVID-19. The chain's CDR3 is CASSKWAGGSDQPQHF.